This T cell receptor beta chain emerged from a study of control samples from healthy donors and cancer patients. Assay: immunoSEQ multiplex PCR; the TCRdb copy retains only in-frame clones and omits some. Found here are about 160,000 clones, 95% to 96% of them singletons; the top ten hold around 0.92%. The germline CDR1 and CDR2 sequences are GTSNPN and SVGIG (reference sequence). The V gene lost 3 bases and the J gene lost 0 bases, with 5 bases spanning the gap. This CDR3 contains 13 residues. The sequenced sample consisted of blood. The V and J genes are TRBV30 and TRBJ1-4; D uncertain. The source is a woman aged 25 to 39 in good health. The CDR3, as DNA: TGTGCCTGGAGGCGACCAACTAATGAAAAACTGTTTTTT. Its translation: CAWRRPTNEKLFF.